Listed here is a single T cell receptor beta chain. Its cognate antigen is unknown. PCR was performed using 60 Vbeta and 13 Jbeta primers. Sequenced by immunoSEQ multiplex PCR; TCRdb stores in-frame clones only, minus some. The sample lists around 150,000 clones, over 60% seen once, with less than 3.5% in the top ten. The data derive from a study of cytomegalovirus exposure and HLA in healthy donors. V shed 6 bases and J 1 base; nucleotides not matched to a gene: 0. The CDR3 contains 14 residues. Germline-derived CDR1 and CDR2 are MNHNS and SASEGT. Findings of the study overall: An assumption of roughly uniform sequencing depth across donors underlay the presence/absence analyses.

Sample: PBMCs. The chain carries TRBV6-1 and TRBJ2-2; 9 nucleotides align to TRBD1. This sequence originates from a woman in her 30s in good health and CMV-seropositive. This chain's CDR3 is CASRTGGNTGELFF. In DNA form, the CDR3 reads TGTGCCAGCAGGACAGGGGGGAACACCGGGGAGCTGTTTTTT.